The rows below give T cell receptor beta chains drawn from one sample of a study of T cells in narcolepsy. The method was immunoSEQ multiplex PCR; TCRdb's version includes in-frame clones alone and lacks a portion of them. The data show fewer than 30,000 clones, with approximately 85% seen just once and roughly 1.4% held by the top ten. Sequenced material: CD45RA- memory CD4+ T cells from PBMCs. The receptors shown here come from a human donor with narcolepsy. CDR3s include the opening cysteine and the closing phenylalanine or tryptophan. The D gene is left open where the match is weak. A clone size is listed for some rows: how often the clone was seen (once, few, many), or a class if it is expanded.

TRBJ1-5 | - | 14 | TRBV5-6 | once | TGTGCCAGCAGCTTGATGAGGGCAACTCAGCCCCAGCATTTT | CASSLMRATQPQHF
TRBJ2-1 | - | 12 | TRBV25-1 | - | TGTGCCAGCGTCGACAGGAAGGATGAGCAGTTCTTC | CASVDRKDEQFF
TRBJ2-5 | - | 10 | TRBV7-8 | once | TGTGCCAGCAGCCGAGAGACCCAGTACTTC | CASSRETQYF
TRBJ2-5 | - | 13 | TRBV14 | - | TGTGCCAGCAGCCAAGTTACTCAAGAGACCCAGTACTTC | CASSQVTQETQYF
TRBJ1-1 | - | 16 | TRBV7-9 | - | TGTGCCAGCAGCTTCACGGGGTCTAGGGCGAACACTGAAGCTTTCTTT | CASSFTGSRANTEAFF
TRBJ2-5 | TRBD1 | 16 | TRBV5-4 | - | TGTGCCAGCAGCTACATGACAGGGGAAGAGGTGGAGACCCAGTACTTC | CASSYMTGEEVETQYF
TRBJ2-7 | TRBD1 | 18 | TRBV9 | - | TGTGCCAGCAGCCCCCGACCGGGTGGACAGGTGCTATCCTACGAGCAGTACTTC | CASSPRPGGQVLSYEQYF
TRBJ2-5 | - | 12 | TRBV2 | - | TGTGCCAGCAGTCAGTTACAAGAGACCCAGTACTTC | CASSQLQETQYF
TRBJ1-1 | TRBD1 | 16 | TRBV9 | - | TGTGCCAGCAGCGTAGCCGAGGGGGCCTTGAACACTGAAGCTTTCTTT | CASSVAEGALNTEAFF
TRBJ1-4 | TRBD1 | 15 | TRBV5-4 | - | TGTGCCAGCAGCAGGTCCGACAGGGCTAATGAAAAACTGTTTTTT | CASSRSDRANEKLFF
TRBJ1-2 | - | 13 | TRBV9 | - | TGTGCCAGCAGCCCCACGGACAGCTATGGCTACACCTTC | CASSPTDSYGYTF
TRBJ2-4 | TRBD1 | 14 | TRBV18 | - | TGTGCCAGCTCACCAAGGACAGGGCAAAACATTCAGTACTTC | CASSPRTGQNIQYF
TRBJ1-3 | - | 10 | TRBV19 | - | TGTGCCAGTCTCGGAAACACCATATATTTT | CASLGNTIYF